The 20 T cell receptor beta chains in this list originate from one sample, sequenced in a study of T cells after somatic rescue of genetic block. This table comes from immunoSEQ multiplex PCR, and its TCRdb copy is limited to in-frame clones, with some not included. The table has tens of thousands of clones, approximately 91% seen once. The sample consisted of peripheral blood mononuclear cells (PBMCs). Receptor source: a young man.

This sequence joins TRBV27 and TRBJ2-7, with 10 nucleotides matching TRBD1. The CDR3 covers 14 residues. Trimming at V came to 6 bases and at J to 6 bases, leaving 8 bases not matched to a gene. Germline V CDR1 and CDR2: MNHEY, SMNVEV (reference sequence). CDR3 sequence reads: CASRSRQGAGEQYF. CDR3 DNA: TGTGCCAGCAGATCCAGACAGGGGGCCGGCGAGCAGTACTTC.

This chain joins TRBV7-9 and TRBJ1-2; a possible D gene is TRBD1 (6 bases). V lost 4 bases, J lost 7 bases, and 19 bases lay in between. The CDR3 sequence is 15 residues long. Germline V CDR1 and CDR2: SEHNR, FQNEAQ (reference sequence). CDR3: CASSSNSYRVRGYTF. The CDR3 DNA follows: TGTGCCAGCAGCTCAAACTCCTACAGGGTGCGTGGCTACACCTTC.

The rearrangement joins TRBV6-6 to TRBJ1-5; TRBD1 aligns across 8 bases. Trimming cost V 6 bases and J 2 bases; bases outside gene matches: 3. The CDR3 runs 14 residues. Germline lookup yields CDR1 MNHNY and CDR2 SVGAGI (reference sequence). CDR3 bases: TGTGCCAGCAGCCCGGACAGGGGCAATCAGCCCCAGCATTTT. This gives the protein CASSPDRGNQPQHF.

Written as DNA, the CDR3 is TGTGCCAGCAGCTTATTAGGTGCGGCCCGAGAGGACCGGGCTTTCTTT. Translated: CASSLLGAAREDRAFF. This chain links TRBV7-2 with TRBJ1-1; D uncertain. Between the trimmed V and J ends, which lost 2 bases and 11 bases, there was a span of 24 bases. Germline V gene lookup returns CDR1 SGHTA and CDR2 FQGNSA. The CDR3 contains 16 residues.

V is TRBV4-2 and J is TRBJ2-1; possibly TRBD2 for D (5 bases). This CDR3 spans 14 amino acids. Per the germline V gene, CDR1 is LGHNA and CDR2 is YNFKEQ. V was pared by 3 bases and J by 4 bases, with 10 bases between. For the CDR3, the DNA is TGTGCCAGCAGCCAGGAAGCGGAATACAATGAGCAGTTCTTC. Its translation: CASSQEAEYNEQFF.

The rearrangement links TRBV28 to TRBJ2-1, with D tentatively TRBD2 (6 bases). V was cut by 4 bases and J by 8 bases, with 9 bases left in between. Germline loops: CDR1 MDHEN, CDR2 SYDVKM. This CDR3 contains 12 residues. CDR3 sequence reads: CASSYGSYEQFF. DNA for the CDR3: TGTGCCAGCAGTTACGGGAGCTATGAGCAGTTCTTC.

A single count supports this clone. The V gene is TRBV10-1, the J gene TRBJ2-1, with D perhaps TRBD2 (5 bases). V dropped 0 bases and J dropped 0 bases, with 6 bases sitting between them. CDR3 size: 15 residues. Per germline, CDR1 WNHNN and CDR2 SYGVQD (reference sequence). The CDR3 protein is CASSESGSSYNEQFF. In DNA form, the CDR3 reads TGCGCCAGCAGTGAGTCGGGGAGCTCCTACAATGAGCAGTTCTTC.

J is TRBJ2-5 and V is TRBV7-2; no firm D call. The CDR3 extends over 13 amino acids. The V and J ends lost 5 bases and 5 bases respectively, with 12 bases between them. Germline loops: CDR1 SGHTA, CDR2 FQGNSA. The CDR3 spells CASSTRLWETQYF. The CDR3 region has the DNA TGTGCCAGCAGCACCCGTCTGTGGGAGACCCAGTACTTC.

The V gene is TRBV7-8, the J gene TRBJ1-5; no reliable D call. Germline V gives CDR1 SGHVS, CDR2 FQNEAQ. Between the trimmed V and J ends, which lost 3 bases and 4 bases, there was a span of 13 bases. The CDR3 length is 15 residues. CDR3 sequence: CASSFERTPNQPQHF. Here the CDR3 DNA reads TGTGCCAGCAGCTTCGAAAGGACGCCGAATCAGCCCCAGCATTTT.

This clone occurred once. The V and J genes are TRBV6-6 and TRBJ1-4, with 12 bases that match TRBD1. The V gene's germline CDR1 is MNHNY and CDR2 SVGAGI (reference sequence). The length of the CDR3 is 16 residues. The J segment lost 7 bases and the V segment lost 0 bases, leaving 3 bases of the junction unmatched. The CDR3 loop reads CASSYSRGQGAEKLFF. CDR3 bases: TGTGCCAGCAGTTACTCGCGGGGACAGGGGGCTGAAAAACTGTTTTTT.

The chain joins TRBV5-1 to TRBJ2-3, with 11 bases identical to TRBD1. From germline, CDR1 is SGHRS and CDR2 YFSETQ. The CDR3 totals 16 residues. The trim removed 4 bases at V and 3 bases at J, leaving 7 bases unmatched. CDR3 region: CASSIGQGARTDTQYF. The CDR3 DNA follows: TGCGCCAGCAGCATAGGACAGGGGGCAAGAACAGATACGCAGTATTTT. Using reference TRBV5-1 and TRBJ2-3 for the parts outside the CDR3, the full variable domain is KAGVTQTPRYLIKTRGQQVTLSCSPISGHRSVSWYQQTPGQGLQFLFEYFSETQRNKGNFPGRFSGRQFSNSRSEMNVSTLELGDSALYLCASSIGQGARTDTQYFGPGTRLTVL.

The CDR3 protein is CASSEGPDSTDTQYF. The DNA for the CDR3 is TGCGCCAGCAGCGAGGGACCAGATAGCACAGATACGCAGTATTTT. This chain joins TRBV5-1 and TRBJ2-3; the D gene could be TRBD1 or TRBD2 (5 bases each). Trimming left V 4 bases short and J 0 bases short, with 12 bases between. This CDR3 region has 15 residues. Germline CDR1 and CDR2: SGHRS and YFSETQ.

The chain uses TRBV10-1 and TRBJ1-5; D is ambiguous. The CDR3 is 13 residues long. Between the trimmed V and J ends, which lost 5 bases and 2 bases, there was a span of 7 bases. Per germline, CDR1 WNHNN and CDR2 SYGVQD (reference sequence). The CDR3 DNA reads as TGCGCCAGCAGTCGAGAGGGCAATCAGCCCCAGCATTTT. Its protein is CASSREGNQPQHF.

The chain has TRBV5-5 and TRBJ2-2; D is possibly TRBD1 or TRBD2 (5 bases each). The CDR3 loop spans 16 amino acids. The germline gives CDR1 SGHKS, CDR2 YYEKEE (reference sequence). The ends were cut back, 3 bases at V and 0 bases at J, with 12 bases in the middle. The CDR3 is CASSWTGTANTGELFF. CDR3 DNA sequence: TGTGCCAGCAGCTGGACCGGGACGGCGAACACCGGGGAGCTGTTTTTT.

The genes are TRBV5-1 and TRBJ2-5, with 8 nucleotides matching TRBD1. CDR3 size: 15 residues. The germline V gene encodes CDR1 SGHRS and CDR2 YFSETQ. Unmatched junction bases numbered 5, after V lost 1 base and J lost 3 bases. The CDR3 DNA reads as TGCGCCAGCAGCTTGCCCTTGACAGGGGAAGAGACCCAGTACTTC. This codes for CASSLPLTGEETQYF.

CDR3 loop: CASSYSGLVRDEQFF. CDR3 sequence (DNA): TGTGCCAGCAGTTACTCGGGACTAGTTCGCGATGAGCAGTTCTTC. The V call is TRBV6-5, the J call TRBJ2-1; 8 positions agree with TRBD2. The CDR3 is 15 residues long. Germline V gives CDR1 MNHEY, CDR2 SVGAGI. The V gene end was trimmed by 0 bases and the J gene end by 8 bases; junction bases not matched to a gene: 6.

This chain joins TRBV10-1 and TRBJ1-5; maybe TRBD1 (5 bases). Germline V lookup: CDR1 WNHNN, CDR2 SYGVQD (reference sequence). This CDR3 spans 15 amino acids. V was pared by 0 bases and J by 5 bases, with 11 bases between. CDR3 DNA sequence: TGCGCCAGCAGTGAGTCGAAGACAGATGATCAGCCCCAGCATTTT. It specifies CASSESKTDDQPQHF.

The CDR3 bases are TGTGCCAGCAGTGAAACTAGCGCGAGCTCCTACGAGCAGTACTTC. Translating gives CASSETSASSYEQYF. The rearrangement links TRBV2 to TRBJ2-7, with TRBD2 matching over 7 bases. The CDR3 contains 15 residues. Trimming cost V 2 bases and J 0 bases; bases outside gene matches: 4. Germline lookup yields CDR1 SNHLY and CDR2 FYNNEI.

The chain employs TRBV2 and TRBJ1-1, with a weak D call TRBD1 (6 bases). Trimming took 6 bases from V and 0 from J, leaving 8 bases between them. CDR3 length: 13 amino acids. CDR1 is SNHLY, CDR2 FYNNEI, per germline. CDR3 nucleotides: TGTGCCAGCAGCGGACAGTTGAACACTGAAGCTTTCTTT. As protein: CASSGQLNTEAFF. The full variable domain, completed using reference TRBV2 and TRBJ1-1, is EPEVTQTPSHQVTQMGQEVILRCVPISNHLYFYWYRQILGQKVEFLVSFYNNEISEKSEIFDDQFSVERPDGSNFTLKIRSTKLEDSAMYFCASSGQLNTEAFFGQGTRLTVV.

The sample holds a few counts of this clone. The genes are TRBV23-1 and TRBJ2-1, with TRBD2 matching over 14 bases. TRBV23-1 is labeled an ORF, and its function is uncertain. The CDR3 is made up of 13 amino acids. J gave up 12 bases and V 11 bases, and 9 bases lay outside the gene matches. The CDR3 coding sequence is TGCGCCGACGGGACTAGCGGGGGACATGGGCAGTTCTTC. Protein product: CADGTSGGHGQFF.